This T cell receptor beta chain is from a study of Graves' ophthalmopathy and Graves' hyperthyroidism. Study as a whole: Ahead of any treatment, peripheral blood was obtained at the initial diagnosis.

This clonotype has a handful of counts. Amplification from RNA transcripts yielded the TCR beta CDR3 regions. Following a first-round RT-PCR that used HTBI primers, a second-round multiplex PCR was carried out. MiXCR, applied by TCRdb to the multiplex PCR reads, yields one record per CDR3 protein. The top ten clones hold roughly 3% of a sample with hundreds of thousands of distinct CDR3 sequences, more than 20% of them seen once. People with hyperthyroidism were aged 18 to 65 and newly diagnosed, under 2 months' duration. Ineligible for inclusion were patients with other autoimmune diseases, uncontrolled infections, pregnancy or lactation. Input material: peripheral blood. This TCR derives from a woman aged 18-35 years with stable Graves' hyperthyroidism.

The CDR3 DNA follows: TGTGCCAGCAGCTTTAAAAGCGGGAGCCCGCAGAACACCGGGGAGCTGTTTTTT. This codes for CASSFKSGSPQNTGELFF. This chain connects TRBV11-1 to TRBJ2-2; 8 positions agree with TRBD2. The germline V gene encodes CDR1 SGHAT and CDR2 FQDESV (reference sequence). CDR3 length: 18 amino acids. V was pared by 3 bases and J by 1 base, with 10 bases of the junction left unmatched.